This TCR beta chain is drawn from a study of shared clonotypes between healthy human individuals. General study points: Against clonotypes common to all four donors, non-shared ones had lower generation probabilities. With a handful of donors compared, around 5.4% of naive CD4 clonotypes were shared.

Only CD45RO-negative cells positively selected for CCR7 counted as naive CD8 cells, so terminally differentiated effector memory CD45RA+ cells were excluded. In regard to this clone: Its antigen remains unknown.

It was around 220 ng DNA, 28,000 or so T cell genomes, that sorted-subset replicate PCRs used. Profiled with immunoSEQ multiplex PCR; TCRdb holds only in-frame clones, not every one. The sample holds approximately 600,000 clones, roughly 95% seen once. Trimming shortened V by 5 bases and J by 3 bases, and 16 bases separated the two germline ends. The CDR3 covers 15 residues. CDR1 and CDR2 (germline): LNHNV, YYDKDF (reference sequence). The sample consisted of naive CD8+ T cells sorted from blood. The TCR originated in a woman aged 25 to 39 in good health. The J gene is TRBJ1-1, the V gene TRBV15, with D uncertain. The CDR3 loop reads CATSATKREDTEAFF. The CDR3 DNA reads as TGTGCCACCAGCGCAACGAAGCGGGAGGACACTGAAGCTTTCTTT.